This paragraph reports one TCR beta chain. These data belong to a study of blood T cell repertoires in COVID-19. Study details: Acute and convalescent COVID-19 samples came from the United States, Italy and Spain.

The table came from immunoSEQ multiplex PCR; TCRdb's copy has only in-frame clones and leaves some out. The repertoire holds hundreds of thousands of clones, about 85% seen once, with about 2.7% in the top ten. Each recovered donor of Cohort 3 presented with two negative PCRs, clearance, or symptom resolution. The sequenced material came from PBMCs or T cells enriched from blood (not recorded which). The receptor comes from a woman aged 50 to 65 who had recovered from COVID-19.

Here the CDR3 reads CAWSVGISNQPQHF. The CDR3 DNA is TGTGCCTGGAGTGTCGGGATTAGCAATCAGCCCCAGCATTTT. J is TRBJ1-5 and V is TRBV30, with D unresolved. This CDR3 comprises 14 residues. Germline CDR1 and CDR2: GTSNPN and SVGIG (reference sequence). V lost 0 bases to trimming and J lost 0 bases, with 6 bases between them.